These 9 T cell receptor beta chains came from one sample sequenced in a study of cytomegalovirus exposure and HLA in healthy donors. Measured with immunoSEQ multiplex PCR; TCRdb has only the in-frame clones, and not every one. The table lists about 160,000 clones, around four fifths of them singletons. Source material: PBMCs. These receptors were obtained from a man younger than 40 in good health and CMV-seropositive.

This clone was seen a single time. This sequence joins TRBV6-5 and TRBJ1-1; TRBD1 agrees at 7 bases. From germline, CDR1 is MNHEY and CDR2 SVGAGI. The CDR3 contains 13 residues. V trimming: 7 bases; J trimming: 5 bases; junction bases outside the gene matches: 7. This CDR3 is CASKYRGGTEAFF. CDR3 sequence (DNA): TGTGCCAGCAAGTACAGGGGTGGGACTGAAGCTTTCTTT.

This chain uses TRBV6-5 with TRBJ2-7, with 7 bases identical to TRBD2. The CDR3 runs 16 residues. After removal of 0 bases from V and 2 bases from J, the junction contained 7 bases not matched to a gene. Germline V CDR1 and CDR2: MNHEY, SVGAGI. CDR3 nucleotides: TGTGCCAGCAGTTACTCGATCGGGGGGTCTACCTACGAGCAGTACTTC. It encodes CASSYSIGGSTYEQYF.

The gene calls are TRBV7-2 and TRBJ2-5; 9 bases are a match to TRBD1. The CDR3 runs 14 residues. V was clipped by 8 bases and J by 5 bases; unmatched bases: 9. CDR1 and CDR2 from the germline V gene are SGHTA and FQGNSA. The CDR3 reads CASAPTGGKETQYF. CDR3 nucleotides: TGTGCCAGCGCCCCGACAGGGGGTAAGGAGACCCAGTACTTC.

This clone was seen only once. This chain uses TRBV9 with TRBJ2-5, with 7 bases lining up with TRBD2. Germline V gene lookup returns CDR1 SGDLS and CDR2 YYNGEE. The CDR3 is 16 residues long. J lost 0 bases, V lost 0 bases, and 5 bases had no gene match. The CDR3 is CASSVEGLPYQETQYF. In nucleotides, the CDR3 is TGTGCCAGCAGCGTAGAGGGACTACCGTACCAAGAGACCCAGTACTTC.

The chain carries TRBV6-6 and TRBJ1-2; TRBD1 is a possible D gene (5 bases). Between the trimmed V and J ends, which lost 2 bases and 8 bases, there was a span of 15 bases. Per germline, CDR1 MNHNY and CDR2 SVGAGI (reference sequence). The CDR3 consists of 14 residues. This chain's CDR3 is CASSYNRHEKGYTF. The DNA of the CDR3 is TGTGCCAGCAGTTACAACAGGCACGAAAAAGGCTACACCTTC.

CDR3 residues: CASSRGTGATGELFF. CDR3 coding DNA: TGCGCCAGCAGCCGCGGGACAGGCGCGACCGGGGAGCTGTTTTTT. J is TRBJ2-2 and V is TRBV5-1; TRBD1 aligns across 8 bases. V lost 4 bases and J lost 5; bases outside the gene matches: 7. The CDR3 length is 15 residues. The germline CDR1 and CDR2 sequences are SGHRS and YFSETQ.

This rearrangement joins TRBV14 to TRBJ2-1, with D hard to call. The CDR3 consists of 14 residues. Trimming shortened V by 4 bases and J by 2 bases, and 9 bases separated the two germline ends. Germline CDR1 reads SGHDN; CDR2 reads FVKESK. The chain's CDR3 is CASSPRWPYNEQFF. As DNA, the CDR3 is TGTGCCAGCAGCCCCCGATGGCCCTACAATGAGCAGTTCTTC.

The chain uses TRBV10-3 and TRBJ2-5; D may be TRBD1 (5 bases). The CDR3 length is 15 residues. The germline V gene has CDR1 ENHRY and CDR2 SYGVKD. Trimming cost V 4 bases and J 1 base, with 13 bases left between them. CDR3 protein: CAISGRQGRQETQYF. DNA for the CDR3: TGTGCCATCAGTGGGCGCCAGGGCCGCCAAGAGACCCAGTACTTC.

Only a few counts were recorded for this clone. The genes are TRBV6-5 and TRBJ2-2, with 8 nucleotides matching TRBD2. Losses at the gene ends were 4 bases for V and 6 bases for J; bases not matched to a gene: 4. From germline, CDR1 is MNHEY and CDR2 SVGAGI. This CDR3 has 14 amino acids. The CDR3 DNA reads as TGTGCCAGCAGTTCTCGGGGGGGGCCCGGGGAGCTGTTTTTT. Encoded protein: CASSSRGGPGELFF.